This TCR beta chain came from a study of blood T cell repertoires in COVID-19. Study-wide context: Whether acute or convalescent, the COVID-19 samples came from the United States, Italy and Spain.

The CDR3 length is 15 residues. V was clipped by 6 bases and J by 5 bases, with 16 bases between them. CDR1 and CDR2 (germline): MNHEY, SMNVEV (reference sequence). The assay was immunoSEQ multiplex PCR, and TCRdb's table has in-frame clones only and misses some. The repertoire holds around 300,000 clones, with 90% as singletons. The study recruited people aged about 18 to 89 years across under 25 US areas. Clinical history as reported by participants underpinned cohort assignment. Recovered status in Cohort 3 required two negative PCRs, clearance, or symptom resolution. This TCR derives from a woman in her 30s who had recovered from COVID-19. The sequenced sample consisted of PBMCs or T cells enriched from blood (not recorded which). The gene calls are TRBV27 and TRBJ1-4, with D possibly being TRBD1 (5 bases). For the CDR3, the DNA is TGTGCCAGCAGCCGGATCGGGGGGGGGAATGAAAAACTGTTTTTT. Protein sequence: CASSRIGGGNEKLFF.